The rows below give T cell receptor beta chains drawn from one sample of a study of CD8 T cells in Susac syndrome. TCRdb recomputed calls from the immunoSEQ multiplex PCR reads with MiXCR, one row per CDR3 protein. The sample carries some 200,000 distinct CDR3 sequences, 90% to 95% recorded once. The material sequenced was CD4+ T cells from PBMCs. The source is a human donor with multiple sclerosis. CDR3s include the opening cysteine and the closing phenylalanine or tryptophan. A D gene is named only where the DNA matches it firmly.

d_call	j_call	v_call	cdr3_nt	cdr3_aa
NA	TRBJ2-3	TRBV5-4	TGTGCCAGCAGCTTGCGGGCGGGGGCCTGGGACGGCACAGATACGCAGTATTTT	CASSLRAGAWDGTDTQYF
TRBD1	TRBJ2-5	TRBV14	TGTGCCAGCAGCAGGGACAGAGCTTGGGAGACCCAGTACTTC	CASSRDRAWETQYF
NA	TRBJ2-7	TRBV30	TGTGCCTGGAGTACCCAGTATCTGTACTTC	CAWSTQYLYF
TRBD2	TRBJ2-1	TRBV5-1	TGCGCCAGCAGCTTGTTACTAGCGGGGGGCTCCTACAATGAGCAGTTCTTC	CASSLLLAGGSYNEQFF
NA	TRBJ2-3	TRBV3-1	TGTGCCAGCAGCACCCGGGGCACAGATACGCAGTATTTT	CASSTRGTDTQYF
NA	TRBJ2-5	TRBV9	TGTGCCAGCAGCGTCCGGGGTGGGGAAGAGACCCAGTACTTC	CASSVRGGEETQYF
TRBD1	TRBJ2-7	TRBV20-1	TGCAGTGCTGTCGGGACAGTGAAAGGATCCTACGAGCAGTACTTC	CSAVGTVKGSYEQYF
TRBD2	TRBJ2-1	TRBV28	TGTGCCAGCAGCCCCGGGACTAGCGGGACGACTTCAAATGAGCAGTTCTTC	CASSPGTSGTTSNEQFF
NA	TRBJ2-5	TRBV3-1	TGTGCCAGCAGCCTCAGCGGCCTTGGAGGGACCCAGTACTTC	CASSLSGLGGTQYF
NA	TRBJ1-2	TRBV5-4	TGTGCCAGCAGCTCCTATGGGGGGTCCGGCTACACCTTC	CASSSYGGSGYTF
NA	TRBJ1-1	TRBV12-3/TRBV12-4	TGTGCCAGCAGTATTGGAGGGACCAATGAAGCTTTCTTT	CASSIGGTNEAFF
NA	TRBJ2-3	TRBV20-1	TGCAGTGCCGACTCAAATACGCAGTATTTT	CSADSNTQYF
NA	TRBJ1-5	TRBV9	TGTGCCATTGGTCAGCCCCAGCATTTT	CAIGQPQHF
NA	TRBJ2-1	TRBV20-1	TGCAGTGCTAGAGACCCCACCGTAGGCAATGAGCAGTTCTTC	CSARDPTVGNEQFF